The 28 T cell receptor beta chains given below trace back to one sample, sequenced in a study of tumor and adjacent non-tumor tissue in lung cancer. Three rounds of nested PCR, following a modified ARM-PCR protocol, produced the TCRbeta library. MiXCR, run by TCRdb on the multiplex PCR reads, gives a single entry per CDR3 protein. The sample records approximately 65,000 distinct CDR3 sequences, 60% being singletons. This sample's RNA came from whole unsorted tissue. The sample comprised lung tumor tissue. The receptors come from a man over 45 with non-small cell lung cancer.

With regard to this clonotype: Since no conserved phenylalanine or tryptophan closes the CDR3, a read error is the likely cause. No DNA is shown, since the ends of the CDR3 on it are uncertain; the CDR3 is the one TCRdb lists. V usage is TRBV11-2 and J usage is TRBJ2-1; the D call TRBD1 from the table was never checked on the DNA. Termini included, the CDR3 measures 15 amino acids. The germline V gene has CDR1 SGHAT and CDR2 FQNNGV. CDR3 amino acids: CASSPSGGGGYDQSI.

The CDR3 bases are TGTGCCAGCAGCCTATTGCGCGGGGACTACGAGCAGTACTTC. It encodes CASSLLRGDYEQYF. The rearrangement joins TRBV7-8 to TRBJ2-7, with D tentatively TRBD2 (6 bases). Trimming shortened V by 5 bases and J by 3 bases, and 14 bases separated the two germline ends. Germline CDR1 reads SGHVS; CDR2 reads FQNEAQ. The CDR3 totals 14 residues. The entire variable domain, with the rest obtained from reference TRBV7-8 and TRBJ2-7, is as follows: GAGVSQSPRYKVAKRGQDVALRCDPISGHVSLFWYQQALGQGPEFLTYFQNEAQLDKSGLPSDRFFAERPEGSVSTLKIQRTQQEDSAVYLCASSLLRGDYEQYFGPGTRLTVT.

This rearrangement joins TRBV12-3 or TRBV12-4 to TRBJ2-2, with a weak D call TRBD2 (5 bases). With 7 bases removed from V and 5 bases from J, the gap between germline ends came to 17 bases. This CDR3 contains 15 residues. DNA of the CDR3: TGTGCCAGCACTTTCTTGGCTAGCAGGACCGGGGAGCTGTTTTTT. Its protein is CASTFLASRTGELFF.

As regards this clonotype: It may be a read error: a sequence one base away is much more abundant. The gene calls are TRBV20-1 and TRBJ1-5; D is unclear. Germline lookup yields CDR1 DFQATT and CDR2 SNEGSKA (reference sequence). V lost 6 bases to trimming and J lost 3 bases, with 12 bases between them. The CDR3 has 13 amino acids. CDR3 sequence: CSARATPNQPQHF. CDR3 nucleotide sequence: TGCAGTGCCCGGGCCACACCCAATCAGCCCCAGCATTTT.

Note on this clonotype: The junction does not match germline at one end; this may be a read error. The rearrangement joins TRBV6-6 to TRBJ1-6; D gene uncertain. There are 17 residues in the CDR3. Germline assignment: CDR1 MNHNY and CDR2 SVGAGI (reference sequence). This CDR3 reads CAGSYNETSSYNSPLHF. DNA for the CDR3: TGTGCCGGCAGTTACAACGAGACGAGCTCCTATAATTCACCCCTCCACTTT.

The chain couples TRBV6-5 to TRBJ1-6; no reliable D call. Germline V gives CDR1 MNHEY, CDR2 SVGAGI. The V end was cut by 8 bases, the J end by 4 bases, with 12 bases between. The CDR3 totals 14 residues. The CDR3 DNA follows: TGTGCCAGCCGAGGCCGAAGGTATAATTCACCCCTCCACTTT. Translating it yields CASRGRRYNSPLHF.

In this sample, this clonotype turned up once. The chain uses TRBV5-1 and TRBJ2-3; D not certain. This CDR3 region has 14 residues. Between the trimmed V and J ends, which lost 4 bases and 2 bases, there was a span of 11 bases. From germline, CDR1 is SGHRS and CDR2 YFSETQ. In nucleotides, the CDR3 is TGCGCCAGCAGCCCCGTGACTCTCACAGATACGCAGTATTTT. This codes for CASSPVTLTDTQYF.

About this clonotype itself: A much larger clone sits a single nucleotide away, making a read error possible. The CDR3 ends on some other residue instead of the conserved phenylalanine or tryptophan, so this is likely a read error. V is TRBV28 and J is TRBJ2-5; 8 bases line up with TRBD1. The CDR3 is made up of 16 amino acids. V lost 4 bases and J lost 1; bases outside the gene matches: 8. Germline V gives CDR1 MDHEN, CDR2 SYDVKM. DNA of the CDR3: TGTGCCAGCAGTTCCACAGGGGGTAGATCCCAAGAGACCCAGTACTTA. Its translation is CASSSTGGRSQETQYL.

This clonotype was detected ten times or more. The CDR3 here is CASSPQLRAYEKLFF. As DNA, the CDR3 is TGTGCCAGCAGTCCTCAGCTGCGGGCCTATGAAAAACTGTTTTTT. The V call is TRBV12-3 or TRBV12-4, the J call TRBJ1-4; D uncertain. Deletions cut 5 bases from V and 6 bases from J, with 16 bases between. This CDR3 has 15 amino acids.

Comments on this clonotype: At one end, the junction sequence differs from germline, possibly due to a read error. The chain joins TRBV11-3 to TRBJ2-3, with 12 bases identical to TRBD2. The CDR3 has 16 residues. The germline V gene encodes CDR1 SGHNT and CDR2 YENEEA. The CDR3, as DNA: TGCGCCAGCAGCCTAGGGACTAGCGGGTTTGTAGATACGCAGTATTTT. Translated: CASSLGTSGFVDTQYF.

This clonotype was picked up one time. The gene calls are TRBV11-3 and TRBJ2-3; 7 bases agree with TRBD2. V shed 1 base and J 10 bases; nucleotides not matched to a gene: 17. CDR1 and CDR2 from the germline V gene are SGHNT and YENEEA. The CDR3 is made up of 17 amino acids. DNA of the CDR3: TGTGCCAGCAGCTTAGGAACAGAGGGAGGGCCATCGGATGCGCAGTATTTT. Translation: CASSLGTEGGPSDAQYF.

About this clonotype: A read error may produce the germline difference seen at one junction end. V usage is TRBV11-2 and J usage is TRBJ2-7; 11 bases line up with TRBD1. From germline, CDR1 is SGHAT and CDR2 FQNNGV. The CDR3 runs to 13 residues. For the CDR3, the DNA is TGTGCCAGCATGCAATGGACAGGGGGCGAGCAGCACTTC. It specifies CASMQWTGGEQHF.

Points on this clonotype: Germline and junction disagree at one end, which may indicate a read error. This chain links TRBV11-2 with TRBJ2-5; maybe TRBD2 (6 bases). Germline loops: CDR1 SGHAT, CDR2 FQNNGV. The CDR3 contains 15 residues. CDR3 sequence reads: CASRPERFGSETQYF. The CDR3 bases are TGTGCCAGCCGCCCGGAGCGGTTCGGGAGTGAGACCCAGTATTTC.

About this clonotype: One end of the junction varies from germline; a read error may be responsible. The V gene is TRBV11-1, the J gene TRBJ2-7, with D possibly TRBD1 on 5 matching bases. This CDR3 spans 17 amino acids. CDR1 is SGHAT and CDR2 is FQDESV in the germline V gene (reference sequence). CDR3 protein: CASSPSGQGRSSYEQYF. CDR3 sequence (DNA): TGTGCCAGCAGCCCATCCGGCCAGGGTCGGAGCTCCTACGAGCAATACTTC. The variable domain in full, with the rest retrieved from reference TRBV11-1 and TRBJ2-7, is EAEVAQSPRYKITEKSQAVAFWCDPISGHATLYWYRQILGQGPELLVQFQDESVVDDSQLPKDRFSAERLKGVDSTLKIQPAELGDSAMYLCASSPSGQGRSSYEQYFGPGTRLTVT.

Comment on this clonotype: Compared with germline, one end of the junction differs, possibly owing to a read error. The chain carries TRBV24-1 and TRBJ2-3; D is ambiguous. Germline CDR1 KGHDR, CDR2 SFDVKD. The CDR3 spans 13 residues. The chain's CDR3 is CTTSEDNTDTQYF. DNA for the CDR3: TGTACCACCAGCGAAGACAACACAGATACGCAGTATTTT.

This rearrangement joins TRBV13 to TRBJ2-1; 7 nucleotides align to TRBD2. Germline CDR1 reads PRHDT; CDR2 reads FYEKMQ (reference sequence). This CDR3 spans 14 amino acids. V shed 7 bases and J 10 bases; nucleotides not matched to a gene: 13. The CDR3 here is CASNRLASPREQFF. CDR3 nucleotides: TGTGCCAGCAACCGACTAGCATCCCCCAGAGAGCAGTTCTTC.

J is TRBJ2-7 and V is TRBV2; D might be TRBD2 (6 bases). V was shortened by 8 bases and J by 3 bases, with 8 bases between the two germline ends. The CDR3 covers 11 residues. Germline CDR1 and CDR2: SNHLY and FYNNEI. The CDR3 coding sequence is TGTGCCAGCCGCGGGGTCTACGAGCAGTACTTC. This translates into CASRGVYEQYF.

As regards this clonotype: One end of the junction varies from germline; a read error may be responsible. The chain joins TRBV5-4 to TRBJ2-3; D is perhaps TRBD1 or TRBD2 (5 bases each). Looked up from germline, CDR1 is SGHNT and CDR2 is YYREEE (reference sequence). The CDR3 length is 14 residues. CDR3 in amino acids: CVSSSNQGPDTQYF. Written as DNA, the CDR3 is TGTGTCAGCAGCTCGAACCAGGGACCAGATACGCAGTATTTT.

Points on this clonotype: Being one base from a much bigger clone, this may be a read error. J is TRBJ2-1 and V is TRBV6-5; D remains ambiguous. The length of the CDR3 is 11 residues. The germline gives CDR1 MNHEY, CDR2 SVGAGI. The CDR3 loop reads CASRGYIEQFF. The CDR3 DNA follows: TGTGCCAGCAGGGGGTACATTGAGCAGTTCTTC.

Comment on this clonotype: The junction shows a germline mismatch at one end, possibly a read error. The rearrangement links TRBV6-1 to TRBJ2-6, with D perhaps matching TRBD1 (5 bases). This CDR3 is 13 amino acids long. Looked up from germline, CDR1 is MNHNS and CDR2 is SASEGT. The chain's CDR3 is CASQISGASVLIF. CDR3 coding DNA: TGTGCCAGTCAGATCTCTGGGGCCAGCGTCCTGATTTTC.

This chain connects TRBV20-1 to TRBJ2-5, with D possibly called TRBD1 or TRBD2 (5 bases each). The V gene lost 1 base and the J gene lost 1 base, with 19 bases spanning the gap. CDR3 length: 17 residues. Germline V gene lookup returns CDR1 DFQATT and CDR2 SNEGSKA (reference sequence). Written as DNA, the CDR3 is TGCAGTGCTAGAGCTGGATCAGGGACGTCTTTCCAAGAGACCCAGTACTTC. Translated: CSARAGSGTSFQETQYF.

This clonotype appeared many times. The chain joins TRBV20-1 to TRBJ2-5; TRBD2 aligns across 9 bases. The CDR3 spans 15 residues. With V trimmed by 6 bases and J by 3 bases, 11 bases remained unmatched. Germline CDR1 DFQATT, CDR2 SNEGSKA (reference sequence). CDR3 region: CSASTSGGTEETQYF. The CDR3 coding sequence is TGCAGTGCCAGTACCAGCGGGGGGACTGAAGAGACCCAGTACTTC.

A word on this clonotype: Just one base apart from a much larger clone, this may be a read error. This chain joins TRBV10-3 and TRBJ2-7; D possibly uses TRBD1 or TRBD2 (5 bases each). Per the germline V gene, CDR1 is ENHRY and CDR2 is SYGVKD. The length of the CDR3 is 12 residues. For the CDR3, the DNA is TGTGCCATCAGTGAGTCGGGGGTCGAGCATTACTTC. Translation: CAISESGVEHYF.

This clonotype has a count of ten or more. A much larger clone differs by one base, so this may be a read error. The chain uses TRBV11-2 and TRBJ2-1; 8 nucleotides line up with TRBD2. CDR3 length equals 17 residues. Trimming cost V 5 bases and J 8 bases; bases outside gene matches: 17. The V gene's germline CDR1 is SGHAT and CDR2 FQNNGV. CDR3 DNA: TGTGCCAGCAGCCGAACCGGGACTAGAGGTTCTTACGATGAGCAGTTCTTC. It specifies CASSRTGTRGSYDEQFF. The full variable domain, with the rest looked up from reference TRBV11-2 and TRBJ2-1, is EAGVAQSPRYKIIEKRQSVAFWCNPISGHATLYWYQQILGQGPKLLIQFQNNGVVDDSQLPKDRFSAERLKGVDSTLKIQPAKLEDSAVYLCASSRTGTRGSYDEQFFGPGTRLTVL.

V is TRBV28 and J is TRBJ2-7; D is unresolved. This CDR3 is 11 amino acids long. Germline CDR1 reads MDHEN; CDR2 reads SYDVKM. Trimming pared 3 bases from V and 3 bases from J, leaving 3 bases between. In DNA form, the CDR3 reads TGTGCCAGCAGTTTCCTCTACGAGCAGTACTTC. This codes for CASSFLYEQYF.

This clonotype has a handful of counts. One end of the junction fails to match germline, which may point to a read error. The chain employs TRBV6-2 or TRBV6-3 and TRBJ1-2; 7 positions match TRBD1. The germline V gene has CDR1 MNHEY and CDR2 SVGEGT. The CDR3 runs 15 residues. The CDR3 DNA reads TGTGCCAGCAATGACAGGGCCTCCCGTAGCTATGGCCACATCTTC. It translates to CASNDRASRSYGHIF.

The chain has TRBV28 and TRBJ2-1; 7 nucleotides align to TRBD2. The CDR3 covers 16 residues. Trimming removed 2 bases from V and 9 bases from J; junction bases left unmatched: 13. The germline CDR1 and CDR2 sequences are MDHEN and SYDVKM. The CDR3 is CASSLAGRARESEQFF. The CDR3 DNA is TGTGCCAGCAGTTTAGCCGGGAGAGCGCGGGAGAGTGAGCAGTTCTTC.

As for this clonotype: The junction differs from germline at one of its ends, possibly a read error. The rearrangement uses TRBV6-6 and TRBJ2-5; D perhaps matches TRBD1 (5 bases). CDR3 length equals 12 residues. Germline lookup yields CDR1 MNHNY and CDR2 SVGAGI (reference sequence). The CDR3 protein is CASSYDRETKYF. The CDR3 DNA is TGTGCCAGCAGCTACGACAGAGAGACCAAGTACTTC.